These 23 T cell receptor beta chains came from one sample sequenced in a study of memory CD4+ T cells and cytomegalovirus serostatus. Produced via immunoSEQ multiplex PCR; TCRdb's table is partial and in-frame only. The sample lists tens of thousands of clones; 60% to 80% were seen once. Single viable CD3+CD4+CD8-CD45RO+ cells were sorted as the memory CD4+ T cells. The sequenced sample consisted of memory CD4+ T cells from blood. The source is an adult in good health and CMV-seropositive.

This chain uses TRBV7-2 with TRBJ1-4; TRBD1 is a possible D gene (5 bases). V lost 4 bases, J lost 8 bases, and 23 bases lay in between. The CDR3 is 17 amino acids. In germline, CDR1 is SGHTA, CDR2 FQGNSA. The chain's CDR3 is CASSSRMGGGADEKLFF. The CDR3, as DNA: TGTGCCAGCAGCTCCCGCATGGGCGGAGGGGCGGACGAAAAACTGTTTTTT.

In DNA form, the CDR3 reads TGTGCCAGCAGCAAACGGGTCGGGAGTCCGGGGACTGAAGCTTTCTTT. This translates into CASSKRVGSPGTEAFF. This rearrangement joins TRBV7-3 to TRBJ1-1, with D uncertain. Germline lookup yields CDR1 SGHTA and CDR2 FQGTGA. V gave up 5 bases and J gave up 5 bases, with 21 bases separating them. The CDR3 is 16 residues long. The full variable domain, its missing parts supplied by reference TRBV7-3 and TRBJ1-1, is GAGVSQTPSNKVTEKGKYVELRCDPISGHTALYWYRQSLGQGPEFLIYFQGTGAADDSGLPNDRFFAVRPEGSVSTLKIQRTERGDSAVYLCASSKRVGSPGTEAFFGQGTRLTVV.

The chain couples TRBV7-2 to TRBJ2-7, with D possibly matching TRBD2 (7 bases). The CDR3 has 16 residues. V was pared by 1 base and J by 0 bases, with 13 bases between. Germline CDR1 SGHTA, CDR2 FQGNSA. Written as DNA, the CDR3 is TGTGCCAGCAGCTTAGAGGGGGGGGCGGACTCCTACGAGCAGTACTTC. Amino acids: CASSLEGGADSYEQYF.

This chain joins TRBV6-1 and TRBJ2-7; 13 bases line up with TRBD2. The CDR3 is made up of 14 amino acids. V gave up 6 bases and J gave up 2 bases; unmatched junction bases: 1. Germline CDR1 is MNHNS and CDR2 is SASEGT. The CDR3: CASRLAGGAYEQYF. DNA for the CDR3: TGTGCCAGCAGACTAGCGGGGGGGGCCTACGAGCAGTACTTC.

This clone was detected only a few times. At one of its ends the junction is not consistent with the germline gene, which may arise from a read error. This sequence joins TRBV7-2 and TRBJ2-7; D is perhaps TRBD1 (5 bases). The CDR3 length is 17 residues. The germline CDR1 and CDR2 sequences are SGHTA and FQGNSA. The CDR3 DNA reads as TGTGCCAGCAGCTTAGACCATGAGGCAGGGATGTCCTCCGAGCAGTACTTC. Translating it yields CASSLDHEAGMSSEQYF.

This chain links TRBV7-8 with TRBJ2-1; 7 nucleotides agree with TRBD1. Per germline, CDR1 SGHVS and CDR2 FQNEAQ. Trimming cost V 3 bases and J 3 bases; bases outside gene matches: 8. There are 16 residues in the CDR3. As DNA, the CDR3 is TGTGCCAGCAGCTTTCTGACAGGGATCTTCTACAATGAGCAGTTCTTC. Translated, it gives CASSFLTGIFYNEQFF.

CDR3 DNA: TGTGCCAGCAGCGCTGGGACCGCGGATACGCAGTATTTT. Its translation is CASSAGTADTQYF. The V gene is TRBV9, the J gene TRBJ2-3; D is perhaps TRBD1 or TRBD2 (5 bases each). The germline V and J ends were trimmed by 3 bases and 6 bases, with 11 bases remaining between them. The CDR3 sequence is 13 residues long. From germline, CDR1 is SGDLS and CDR2 YYNGEE.

This clone was found many times. A junction end diverges from the germline sequence, so it may reflect a read error. The V call is TRBV5-1, the J call TRBJ2-7; 8 nucleotides agree with TRBD1. The CDR3 runs 14 residues. Germline V gene data show CDR1 as SGHRS and CDR2 as YFSETQ. CDR3 sequence reads: CASRGQDTSDEQYF. The CDR3 coding sequence is TGCGCCAGCAGGGGACAGGACACCTCCGACGAGCAGTACTTC.

This chain links TRBV20-1 with TRBJ2-7, with D unresolved. Germline assignment: CDR1 DFQATT and CDR2 SNEGSKA (reference sequence). V dropped 0 bases and J dropped 4 bases, with 4 bases sitting between them. CDR3 length equals 11 residues. CDR3 coding DNA: TGCAGTGCTAGAGACGCTTACGAGCAGTACTTC. It translates to CSARDAYEQYF.

The CDR3 here is CASSPGQGVSYEQYF. CDR3 nucleotides: TGCGCCAGCAGCCCGGGACAGGGGGTGTCCTACGAGCAGTACTTC. The chain has TRBV5-1 and TRBJ2-7; TRBD1 matches 11 bases. This CDR3 is built from 15 residues. After removal of 4 bases from V and 1 base from J, the junction contained 4 bases not matched to a gene. The V gene's germline CDR1 is SGHRS and CDR2 YFSETQ. The full variable domain, with the rest looked up from reference TRBV5-1 and TRBJ2-7, is KAGVTQTPRYLIKTRGQQVTLSCSPISGHRSVSWYQQTPGQGLQFLFEYFSETQRNKGNFPGRFSGRQFSNSRSEMNVSTLELGDSALYLCASSPGQGVSYEQYFGPGTRLTVT.

The chain has TRBV5-1 and TRBJ1-6; 7 nucleotides agree with TRBD1. The junction had 2 bases not matched to a gene; V was cut back by 0 bases and J by 5 bases. This CDR3 contains 15 residues. The germline gives CDR1 SGHRS, CDR2 YFSETQ. In nucleotides, the CDR3 is TGCGCCAGCAGCTTGGGGGACAGAAATAATTCACCCCTCCACTTT. Its translation is CASSLGDRNNSPLHF. Full variable domain (outside the CDR3, taken from reference TRBV5-1 and TRBJ1-6): KAGVTQTPRYLIKTRGQQVTLSCSPISGHRSVSWYQQTPGQGLQFLFEYFSETQRNKGNFPGRFSGRQFSNSRSEMNVSTLELGDSALYLCASSLGDRNNSPLHFGNGTRLTVT.

V usage is TRBV6-5 and J usage is TRBJ2-7; no reliable D call. V lost 0 bases to trimming and J lost 2 bases, with 5 bases between them. CDR1 and CDR2 (germline): MNHEY, SVGAGI. This CDR3 spans 13 amino acids. CDR3 region: CASSYSRTYEQYF. The CDR3 DNA reads as TGTGCCAGCAGTTACTCGCGGACCTACGAGCAGTACTTC.

The chain combines TRBV6-5 with TRBJ1-4; weak D call: TRBD1 (5 bases). V was clipped by 5 bases and J by 2 bases, with 12 bases between them. Per the germline V gene, CDR1 is MNHEY and CDR2 is SVGAGI. This CDR3 has 15 amino acids. The CDR3 spells CASSGPRATNEKLFF. The CDR3 DNA is TGTGCCAGCAGTGGACCCAGGGCGACTAATGAAAAACTGTTTTTT.

This clone was seen a single time. The chain is built from TRBV6-1 and TRBJ2-5, with D uncertain. Germline V gene lookup returns CDR1 MNHNS and CDR2 SASEGT. This CDR3 is built from 13 residues. V dropped 5 bases and J dropped 1 base, with 8 bases sitting between them. This chain's CDR3 is CASSRLLQETQYF. DNA of the CDR3: TGTGCCAGCAGTCGTCTTCTCCAAGAGACCCAGTACTTC.

The rearrangement links TRBV11-2 to TRBJ1-2, with D perhaps matching TRBD1 (5 bases). The CDR3 runs 14 residues. Germline-derived CDR1 and CDR2 are SGHAT and FQNNGV. V was clipped by 3 bases and J by 8 bases, with 16 bases between them. The CDR3 nucleotides are TGTGCCAGCAGCTTGCCCACAGGTTTCGGAGGCTACACCTTC. Translating it yields CASSLPTGFGGYTF. Using reference TRBV11-2 and TRBJ1-2 for the parts outside the CDR3, the full variable domain is EAGVAQSPRYKIIEKRQSVAFWCNPISGHATLYWYQQILGQGPKLLIQFQNNGVVDDSQLPKDRFSAERLKGVDSTLKIQPAKLEDSAVYLCASSLPTGFGGYTFGSGTRLTVV.

The gene calls are TRBV10-2 and TRBJ2-2; the D call may be TRBD1 or TRBD2 (5 bases each). CDR1 and CDR2 (germline): WSHSY, SAAADI. The ends were cut back, 6 bases at V and 1 base at J, with 12 bases in the middle. The length of the CDR3 is 15 residues. The CDR3 nucleotides read TGCGCCAGCAGAATCCGGGACCGGAACACCGGGGAGCTGTTTTTT. This sequence encodes CASRIRDRNTGELFF.

This chain uses TRBV5-1 with TRBJ2-1; TRBD1 might be the D (5 bases). The CDR3 runs 15 residues. Germline values: CDR1 SGHRS, CDR2 YFSETQ. The V and J ends lost 6 bases and 5 bases respectively, with 18 bases between them. The CDR3 sequence: CASKPGPGLNNEQFF. CDR3 in DNA: TGCGCCAGCAAGCCTGGGCCAGGGTTAAACAATGAGCAGTTCTTC. The full variable domain, its missing parts supplied by reference TRBV5-1 and TRBJ2-1, is KAGVTQTPRYLIKTRGQQVTLSCSPISGHRSVSWYQQTPGQGLQFLFEYFSETQRNKGNFPGRFSGRQFSNSRSEMNVSTLELGDSALYLCASKPGPGLNNEQFFGPGTRLTVL.

The rearrangement joins TRBV7-2 to TRBJ1-2; D is perhaps TRBD1 (5 bases). The V gene's germline CDR1 is SGHTA and CDR2 FQGNSA. The CDR3 has 13 amino acids. Trimming took off 4 bases at V and 4 bases at J, with 10 bases between the two ends. This CDR3 reads CASSSGVGYGYTF. DNA for the CDR3: TGTGCCAGCAGCTCGGGGGTTGGCTATGGCTACACCTTC.

This chain connects TRBV6-5 to TRBJ2-7; D unresolved. The CDR3 runs to 14 residues. The V end lost 6 bases, the J end lost 6 bases, and 18 bases lay between the germline ends. Germline V gene data show CDR1 as MNHEY and CDR2 as SVGAGI. The CDR3: CASSQGYPKGEQYF. The CDR3 DNA reads TGTGCCAGCAGCCAAGGTTATCCGAAAGGCGAGCAGTACTTC.

V usage is TRBV9 and J usage is TRBJ1-5; a weak D match, TRBD1 (5 bases). In germline, CDR1 is SGDLS, CDR2 YYNGEE. Trimming removed 2 bases at V and 5 bases at J, with 14 bases between. The CDR3 has 15 residues. CDR3 sequence (DNA): TGTGCCAGCAGCGTGGGGGGTAAAGGCGATCAGCCCCAGCATTTT. Amino acid sequence: CASSVGGKGDQPQHF. Filled out from reference TRBV9 and TRBJ1-5, the complete variable domain reads DSGVTQTPKHLITATGQRVTLRCSPRSGDLSVYWYQQSLDQGLQFLIQYYNGEERAKGNILERFSAQQFPDLHSELNLSSLELGDSALYFCASSVGGKGDQPQHFGDGTRLSIL.

This clone was seen more than once but under ten times. V and J are TRBV11-2 and TRBJ2-3; D remains ambiguous. Trimming stripped 0 bases from V and 0 bases from J, with 1 base between. Per germline, CDR1 SGHAT and CDR2 FQNNGV. The CDR3 spans 13 residues. The CDR3 bases are TGTGCCAGCAGCTTAGACAGCACAGATACGCAGTATTTT. This sequence encodes CASSLDSTDTQYF.

This clone was seen only once. The chain couples TRBV7-2 to TRBJ2-2; D is uncertain. Trimming took off 1 base at V and 2 bases at J, with 2 bases between the two ends. The CDR3 loop spans 13 amino acids. CDR1 and CDR2 from the germline V gene are SGHTA and FQGNSA. The CDR3 DNA sequence: TGTGCCAGCAGCTTAGGAAACACCGGGGAGCTGTTTTTT. Protein sequence: CASSLGNTGELFF.

Note on this clone: Other DNA sequences in this specimen translate into the identical CDR3. The rearrangement links TRBV4-3 to TRBJ2-5; D is unresolved. Germline lookup yields CDR1 LGHNA and CDR2 YSLEER. The V gene lost 0 bases and the J gene lost 5 bases, with 10 bases spanning the gap. The CDR3 runs 14 residues. CDR3 DNA: TGCGCCAGCAGCCAAGATCGTGACCGGGAGACCCAGTACTTC. Amino acids: CASSQDRDRETQYF.